One and the same sample provided the 7 T cell receptor beta chains below, sequenced in a study of cytomegalovirus exposure and HLA in healthy donors. Vbeta (60) and Jbeta (13) primers were used in the PCR. Libraries were prepared by immunoSEQ multiplex PCR; TCRdb keeps only in-frame clonotypes and omits some of them. Of fewer than 150,000 clones in the sample, around 82% were seen once. The source material was PBMCs. The receptors derive from a man between 35 and 55 years old in good health and CMV-seropositive.

This clone appeared a few times. The rearrangement links TRBV6-4 to TRBJ2-3; 14 bases fit TRBD2. The junction had 0 bases not matched to a gene; V was cut back by 0 bases and J by 4 bases. This CDR3 is 16 amino acids long. The germline V gene encodes CDR1 MRHNA and CDR2 SNTAGT. This CDR3 is CASSDSTSGGADTQYF. In DNA form, the CDR3 reads TGTGCCAGCAGTGACTCGACTAGCGGGGGGGCAGATACGCAGTATTTT.

This clone was seen just once. The chain combines TRBV7-2 with TRBJ1-1, with D perhaps TRBD1 (6 bases). CDR1 and CDR2 from the germline V gene are SGHTA and FQGNSA. The V end lost 2 bases, the J end lost 11 bases, and 21 bases lay between the germline ends. The CDR3 is 15 amino acids. CDR3: CASSLIRTNSQGAFF. In DNA form, the CDR3 reads TGTGCCAGCAGCTTAATCAGGACGAACTCGCAGGGGGCTTTCTTT.

This chain joins TRBV29-1 and TRBJ1-1, with TRBD1 matching over 7 bases. The J segment lost 5 bases and the V segment lost 6 bases, leaving 12 bases of the junction unmatched. This CDR3 contains 14 residues. The germline CDR1 and CDR2 sequences are SQVTM and ANQGSEA. The CDR3 sequence is CSVIQGTAWTEAFF. In nucleotides, the CDR3 is TGCAGCGTGATACAGGGGACAGCGTGGACTGAAGCTTTCTTT.

The genes are TRBV19 and TRBJ2-5; 11 bases agree with TRBD2. The J call may be incorrect, as the DNA end agrees better with TRBJ2-7. The CDR3 consists of 16 residues. The germline gives CDR1 LNHDA, CDR2 SQIVND (reference sequence). CDR3 coding DNA: TGTGCCAGTAGTCCCCTGACTAGCGGGAATGCCTACGAGCAGTACTTC. Translated: CASSPLTSGNAYEQYF.

The CDR3 here is CASAAGGLGNQPQHF. CDR3 coding DNA: TGTGCCAGCGCTGCAGGGGGCCTTGGCAATCAGCCCCAGCATTTT. The chain is built from TRBV6-5 and TRBJ1-5; TRBD1 matches at 8 bases. The CDR3 covers 15 residues. V shed 8 bases, J shed 2 bases, and the junction held 8 bases outside the gene matches. Per the germline V gene, CDR1 is MNHEY and CDR2 is SVGAGI.

The chain couples TRBV27 to TRBJ2-7; 9 bases line up with TRBD2. CDR1 is MNHEY, CDR2 SMNVEV, per germline (reference sequence). J lost 7 bases, V lost 6 bases, and 10 bases had no gene match. The CDR3 spans 14 residues. CDR3 region: CASSSGLAYREQYF. DNA of the CDR3: TGTGCCAGCAGCTCGGGACTAGCCTATCGGGAGCAGTACTTC.

The chain uses TRBV6-1 and TRBJ1-3; no firm D call. The CDR3 has 12 amino acids. Germline CDR1 reads MNHNS; CDR2 reads SASEGT. Between the trimmed V and J ends, which lost 2 bases and 5 bases, there was a span of 4 bases. The CDR3 here is CASSEQRNTIYF. CDR3 coding DNA: TGTGCCAGCAGTGAACAAAGAAACACCATATATTTT.